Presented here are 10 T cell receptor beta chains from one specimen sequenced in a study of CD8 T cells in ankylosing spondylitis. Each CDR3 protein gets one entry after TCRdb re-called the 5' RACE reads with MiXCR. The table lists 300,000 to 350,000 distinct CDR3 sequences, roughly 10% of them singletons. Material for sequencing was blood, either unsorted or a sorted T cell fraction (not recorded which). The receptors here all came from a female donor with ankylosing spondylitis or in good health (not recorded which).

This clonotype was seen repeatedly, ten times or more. DNA for the CDR3: TGTGCCAGCTCAGACCGGGATGGGACAGATACGCAGTATTTT. Translated, it gives CASSDRDGTDTQYF. The V gene is TRBV18, the J gene TRBJ2-3, with D perhaps matching TRBD2 (5 bases). Trimming took off 5 bases at V and 3 bases at J, with 12 bases between the two ends. The CDR3 has 14 residues. Germline CDR1 and CDR2: KGHSH and LQKENI.

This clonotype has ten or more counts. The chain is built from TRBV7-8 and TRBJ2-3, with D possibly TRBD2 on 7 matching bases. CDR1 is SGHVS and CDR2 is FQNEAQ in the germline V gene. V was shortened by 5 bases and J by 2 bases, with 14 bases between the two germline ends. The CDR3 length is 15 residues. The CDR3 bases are TGTGCCAGCAGCAATAGGGGGGGGCACACAGATACGCAGTATTTT. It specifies CASSNRGGHTDTQYF.

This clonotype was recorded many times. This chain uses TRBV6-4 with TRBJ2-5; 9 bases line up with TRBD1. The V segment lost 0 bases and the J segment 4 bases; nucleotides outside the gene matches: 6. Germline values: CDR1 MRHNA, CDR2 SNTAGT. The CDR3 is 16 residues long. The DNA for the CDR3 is TGTGCCAGCAGTGACTCAGGACAGGGGTCGCCAGAGACCCAGTACTTC. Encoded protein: CASSDSGQGSPETQYF.

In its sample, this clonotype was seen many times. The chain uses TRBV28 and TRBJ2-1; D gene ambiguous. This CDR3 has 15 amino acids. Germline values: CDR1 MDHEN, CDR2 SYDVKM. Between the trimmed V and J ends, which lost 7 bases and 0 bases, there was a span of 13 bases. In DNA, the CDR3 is TGTGCCAGCACCGTGACCGGTAGCTCCTACAATGAGCAGTTCTTC. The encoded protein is CASTVTGSSYNEQFF. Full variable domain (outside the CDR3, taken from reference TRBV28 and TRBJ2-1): DVKVTQSSRYLVKRTGEKVFLECVQDMDHENMFWYRQDPGLGLRLIYFSYDVKMKEKGDIPEGYSVSREKKERFSLILESASTNQTSMYLCASTVTGSSYNEQFFGPGTRLTVL.

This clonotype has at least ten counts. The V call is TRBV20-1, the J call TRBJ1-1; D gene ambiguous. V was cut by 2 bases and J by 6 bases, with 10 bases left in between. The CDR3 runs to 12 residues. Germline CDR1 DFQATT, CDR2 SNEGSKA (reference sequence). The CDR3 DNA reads TGCAGTGCTAGAAAGAGGAGTTCTGAAGCTTTCTTT. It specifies CSARKRSSEAFF.

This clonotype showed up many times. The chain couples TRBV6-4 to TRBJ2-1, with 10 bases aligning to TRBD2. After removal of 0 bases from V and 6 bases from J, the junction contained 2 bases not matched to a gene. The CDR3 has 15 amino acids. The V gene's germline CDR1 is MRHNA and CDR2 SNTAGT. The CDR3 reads CASSDSSGGANEQFF. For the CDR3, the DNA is TGTGCCAGCAGTGACTCGAGCGGGGGGGCCAATGAGCAGTTCTTC.

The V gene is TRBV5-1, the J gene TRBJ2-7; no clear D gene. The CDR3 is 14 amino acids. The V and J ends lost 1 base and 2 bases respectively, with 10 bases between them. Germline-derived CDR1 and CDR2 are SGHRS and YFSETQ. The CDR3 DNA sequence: TGCGCCAGCAGCTTGAGGTCCAAAGCCTACGAGCAGTACTTC. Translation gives CASSLRSKAYEQYF.

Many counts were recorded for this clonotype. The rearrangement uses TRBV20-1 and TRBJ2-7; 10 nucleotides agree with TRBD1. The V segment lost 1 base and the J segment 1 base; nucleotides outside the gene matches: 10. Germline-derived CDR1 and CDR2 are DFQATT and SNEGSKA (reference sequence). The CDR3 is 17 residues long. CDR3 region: CSARATRQGAFSYEQYF. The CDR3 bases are TGCAGTGCTAGAGCCACTAGACAGGGGGCCTTTTCCTACGAGCAGTACTTC.

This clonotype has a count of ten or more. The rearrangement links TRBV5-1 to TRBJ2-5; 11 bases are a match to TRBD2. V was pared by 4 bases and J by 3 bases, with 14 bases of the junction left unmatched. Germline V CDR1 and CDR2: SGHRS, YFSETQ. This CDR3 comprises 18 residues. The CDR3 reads CASSTGLAGALNEETQYF. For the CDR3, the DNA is TGCGCCAGCAGCACCGGACTAGCGGGCGCTCTCAACGAAGAGACCCAGTACTTC.

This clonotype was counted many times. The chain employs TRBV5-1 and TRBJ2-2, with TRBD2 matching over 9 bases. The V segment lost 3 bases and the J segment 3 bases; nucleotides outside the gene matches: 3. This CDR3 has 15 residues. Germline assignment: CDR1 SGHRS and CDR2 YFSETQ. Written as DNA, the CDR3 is TGCGCCAGCAGCTCGACTAGCGGAGACACCGGGGAGCTGTTTTTT. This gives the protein CASSSTSGDTGELFF.